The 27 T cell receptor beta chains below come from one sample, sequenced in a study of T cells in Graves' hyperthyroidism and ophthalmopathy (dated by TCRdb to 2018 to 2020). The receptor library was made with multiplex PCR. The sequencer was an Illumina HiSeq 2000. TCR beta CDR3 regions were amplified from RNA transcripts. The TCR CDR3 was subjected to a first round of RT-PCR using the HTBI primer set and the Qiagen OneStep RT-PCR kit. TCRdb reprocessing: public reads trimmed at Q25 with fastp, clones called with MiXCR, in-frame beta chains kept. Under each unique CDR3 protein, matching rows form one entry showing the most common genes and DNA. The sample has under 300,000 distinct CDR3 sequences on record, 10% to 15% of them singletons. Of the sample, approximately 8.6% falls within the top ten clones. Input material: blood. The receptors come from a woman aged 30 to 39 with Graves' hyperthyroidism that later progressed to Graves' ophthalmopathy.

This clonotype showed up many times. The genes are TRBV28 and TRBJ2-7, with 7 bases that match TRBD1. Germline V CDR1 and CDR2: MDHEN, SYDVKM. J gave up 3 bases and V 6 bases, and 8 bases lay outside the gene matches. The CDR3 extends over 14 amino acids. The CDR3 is CASRHTTGIYEQYF. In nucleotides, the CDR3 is TGTGCCAGCAGGCATACGACAGGGATCTACGAGCAGTACTTC.

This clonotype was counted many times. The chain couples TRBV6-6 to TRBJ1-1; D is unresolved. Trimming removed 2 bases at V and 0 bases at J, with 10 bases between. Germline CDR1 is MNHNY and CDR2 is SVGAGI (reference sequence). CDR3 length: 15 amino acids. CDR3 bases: TGTGCCAGCAGTTACACTTCGGTGATGAACACTGAAGCTTTCTTT. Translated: CASSYTSVMNTEAFF.

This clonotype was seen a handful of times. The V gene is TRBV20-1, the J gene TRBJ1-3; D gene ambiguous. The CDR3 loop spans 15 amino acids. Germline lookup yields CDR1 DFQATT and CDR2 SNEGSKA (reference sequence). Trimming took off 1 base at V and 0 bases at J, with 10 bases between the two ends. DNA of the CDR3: TGCAGTGCTAGAGGGCCTTTGAGCTCTGGAAACACCATATATTTT. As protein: CSARGPLSSGNTIYF.

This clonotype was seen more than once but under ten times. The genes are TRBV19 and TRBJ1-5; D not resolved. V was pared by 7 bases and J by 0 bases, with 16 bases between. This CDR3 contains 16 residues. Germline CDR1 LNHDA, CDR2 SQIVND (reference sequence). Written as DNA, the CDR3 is TGTGCCAGTAAATGGGTGCACAGACATAGCAATCAGCCCCAGCATTTT. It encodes CASKWVHRHSNQPQHF.

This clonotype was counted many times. CDR3 nucleotides: TGTGCCTGGGGGACTAGCGGGAGAGGAAACTACAATGAGCAGTTCTTC. As protein: CAWGTSGRGNYNEQFF. V gene TRBV30 combines with J gene TRBJ2-1; 14 nucleotides line up with TRBD2. Per germline, CDR1 GTSNPN and CDR2 SVGIG (reference sequence). The CDR3 runs 16 residues. With 5 bases clipped from V and 3 bases from J, the junction kept 6 bases outside the gene matches. The whole variable domain, filled in from reference TRBV30 and TRBJ2-1, reads SQTIHQWPATLVQPVGSPLSLECTVEGTSNPNLYWYRQAAGRGLQLLFYSVGIGQISSEVPQNLSASRPQDRQFILSSKKLLLSDSGFYLCAWGTSGRGNYNEQFFGPGTRLTVL.

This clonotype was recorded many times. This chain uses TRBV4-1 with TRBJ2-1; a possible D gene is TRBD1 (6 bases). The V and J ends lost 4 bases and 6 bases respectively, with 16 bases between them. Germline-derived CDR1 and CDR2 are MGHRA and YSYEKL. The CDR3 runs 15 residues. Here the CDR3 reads CASSLGAGVANEQFF. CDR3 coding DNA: TGCGCCAGCAGCCTTGGGGCAGGGGTTGCCAATGAGCAGTTCTTC.

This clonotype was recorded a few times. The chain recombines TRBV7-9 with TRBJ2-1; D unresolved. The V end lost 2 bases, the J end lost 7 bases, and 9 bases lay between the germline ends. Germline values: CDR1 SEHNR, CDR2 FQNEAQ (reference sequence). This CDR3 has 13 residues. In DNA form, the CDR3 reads TGTGCCAGCAGCTTAAAGACGGTAAATGAGCAGTTCTTC. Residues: CASSLKTVNEQFF.

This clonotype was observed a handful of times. CDR3 region: CAGSSGTGDTDTQYF. The CDR3 bases are TGTGCCGGCTCCTCCGGGACAGGAGACACAGATACGCAGTATTTT. V gene TRBV6-2 or TRBV6-3 combines with J gene TRBJ2-3; the match to TRBD1 covers 8 bases. The V segment lost 11 bases and the J segment 2 bases; nucleotides outside the gene matches: 12. The CDR3 has 15 amino acids. Germline CDR1 reads MNHEY; CDR2 reads SVGEGT.

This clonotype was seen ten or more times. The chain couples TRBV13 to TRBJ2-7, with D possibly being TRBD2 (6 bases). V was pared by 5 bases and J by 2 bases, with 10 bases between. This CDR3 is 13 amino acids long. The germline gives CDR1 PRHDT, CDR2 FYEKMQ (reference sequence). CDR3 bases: TGTGCCAGCAGCGGCCGCGGGGCCTACGAGCAGTACTTC. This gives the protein CASSGRGAYEQYF.

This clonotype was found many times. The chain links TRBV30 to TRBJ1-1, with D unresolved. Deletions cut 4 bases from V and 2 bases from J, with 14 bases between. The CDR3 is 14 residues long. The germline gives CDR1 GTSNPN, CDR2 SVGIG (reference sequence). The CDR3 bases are TGTGCCTGGACCCGACTGGACGCCAACACTGAAGCTTTCTTT. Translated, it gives CAWTRLDANTEAFF.

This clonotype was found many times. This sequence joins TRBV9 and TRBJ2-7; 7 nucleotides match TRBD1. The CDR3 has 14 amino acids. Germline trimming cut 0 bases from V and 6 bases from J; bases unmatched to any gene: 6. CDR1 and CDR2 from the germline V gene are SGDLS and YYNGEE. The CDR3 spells CASSVAAAGGEQYF. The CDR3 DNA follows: TGTGCCAGCAGCGTAGCCGCGGCAGGGGGCGAGCAGTACTTC.

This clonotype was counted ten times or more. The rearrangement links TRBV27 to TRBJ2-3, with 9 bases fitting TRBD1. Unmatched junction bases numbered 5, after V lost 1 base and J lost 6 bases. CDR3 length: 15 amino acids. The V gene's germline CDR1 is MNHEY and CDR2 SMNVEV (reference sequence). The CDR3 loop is CASSLLGQGLDTQYF. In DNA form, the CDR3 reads TGTGCCAGCAGTTTATTGGGACAGGGTTTGGATACGCAGTATTTT.

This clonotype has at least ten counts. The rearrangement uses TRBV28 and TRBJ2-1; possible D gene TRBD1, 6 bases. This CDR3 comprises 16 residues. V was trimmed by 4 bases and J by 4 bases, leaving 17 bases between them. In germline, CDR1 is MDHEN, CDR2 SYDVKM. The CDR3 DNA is TGTGCCAGCAGTTCCAGGACAGCTTACTTATACAATGAGCAGTTCTTC. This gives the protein CASSSRTAYLYNEQFF.

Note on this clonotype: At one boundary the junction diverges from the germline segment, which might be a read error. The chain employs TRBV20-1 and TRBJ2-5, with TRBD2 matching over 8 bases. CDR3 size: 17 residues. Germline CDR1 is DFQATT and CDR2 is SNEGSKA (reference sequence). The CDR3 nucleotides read TGCAGTGCTCGCCCTACGCCGGGAGGGAATTTGGAAGAGGCCCAGTACTTC. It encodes CSARPTPGGNLEEAQYF.

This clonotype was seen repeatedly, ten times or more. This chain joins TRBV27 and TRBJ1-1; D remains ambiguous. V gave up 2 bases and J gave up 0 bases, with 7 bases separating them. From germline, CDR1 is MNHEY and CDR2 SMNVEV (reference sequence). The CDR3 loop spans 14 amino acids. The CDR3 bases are TGTGCCAGCAGTTTAACCAGCTTGAACACTGAAGCTTTCTTT. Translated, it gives CASSLTSLNTEAFF.

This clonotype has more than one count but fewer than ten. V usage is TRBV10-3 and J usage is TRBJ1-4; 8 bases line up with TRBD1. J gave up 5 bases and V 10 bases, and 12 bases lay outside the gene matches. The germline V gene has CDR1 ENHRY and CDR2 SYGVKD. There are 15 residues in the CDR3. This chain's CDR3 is CATRQGMGGNEKLFF. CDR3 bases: TGTGCCACGAGACAGGGGATGGGGGGGAATGAAAAACTGTTTTTT.

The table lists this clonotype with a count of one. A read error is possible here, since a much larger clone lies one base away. This chain's CDR3 is CASSQDMVQGYGYTF. The CDR3 coding sequence is TGCGCCAGCAGCCAAGATATGGTACAGGGGTATGGCTACACCTTC. V and J are TRBV4-1 and TRBJ1-2, with 7 bases fitting TRBD1. Germline lookup yields CDR1 MGHRA and CDR2 YSYEKL. This CDR3 contains 15 residues. The ends lost 0 bases at V and 5 bases at J; junction bases unmatched: 6.

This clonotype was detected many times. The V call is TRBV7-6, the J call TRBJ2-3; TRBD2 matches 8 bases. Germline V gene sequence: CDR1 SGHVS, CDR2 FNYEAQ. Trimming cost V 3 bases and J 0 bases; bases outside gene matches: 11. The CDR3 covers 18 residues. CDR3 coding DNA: TGTGCCAGCAGCTTCTCCTTTGCAGCGGGAGAAAGCACAGATACGCAGTATTTT. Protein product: CASSFSFAAGESTDTQYF. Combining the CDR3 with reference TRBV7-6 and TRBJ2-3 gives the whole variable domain GAGVSQSPRYKVTKRGQDVALRCDPISGHVSLYWYRQALGQGPEFLTYFNYEAQQDKSGLPNDRFSAERPEGSISTLTIQRTEQRDSAMYRCASSFSFAAGESTDTQYFGPGTRLTVL.

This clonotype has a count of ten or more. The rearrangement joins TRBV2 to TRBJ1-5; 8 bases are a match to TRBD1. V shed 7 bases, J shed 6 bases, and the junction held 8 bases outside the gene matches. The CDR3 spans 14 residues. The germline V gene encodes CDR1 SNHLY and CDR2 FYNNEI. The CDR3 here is CASKSGTGAQPQHF. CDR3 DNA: TGTGCCAGCAAATCCGGGACAGGCGCTCAGCCCCAGCATTTT.

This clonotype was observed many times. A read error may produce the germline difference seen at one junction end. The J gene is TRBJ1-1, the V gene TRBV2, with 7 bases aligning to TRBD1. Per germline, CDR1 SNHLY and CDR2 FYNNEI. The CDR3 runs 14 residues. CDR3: CASRDRIVKTEAFF. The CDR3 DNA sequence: TGTGCCAGCAGGGACAGGATTGTGAAAACTGAAGCTTTCTTT.

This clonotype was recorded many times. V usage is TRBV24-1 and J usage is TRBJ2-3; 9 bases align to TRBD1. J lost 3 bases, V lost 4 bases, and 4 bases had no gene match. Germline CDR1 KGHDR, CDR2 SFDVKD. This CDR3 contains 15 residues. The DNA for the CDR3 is TGTGCCACCAGTGAGGGGACAGGGATAACAGATACGCAGTATTTT. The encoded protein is CATSEGTGITDTQYF.

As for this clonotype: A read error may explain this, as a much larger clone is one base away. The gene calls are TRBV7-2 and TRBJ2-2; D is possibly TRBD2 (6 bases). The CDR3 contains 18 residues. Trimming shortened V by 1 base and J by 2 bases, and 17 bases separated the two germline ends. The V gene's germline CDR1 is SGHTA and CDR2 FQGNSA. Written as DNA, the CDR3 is TGTGCCAGCAGCTTAGTCCCCGCGGAGGGAAGTAACACCGGGGAGCTGTTTTTT. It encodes CASSLVPAEGSNTGELFF.

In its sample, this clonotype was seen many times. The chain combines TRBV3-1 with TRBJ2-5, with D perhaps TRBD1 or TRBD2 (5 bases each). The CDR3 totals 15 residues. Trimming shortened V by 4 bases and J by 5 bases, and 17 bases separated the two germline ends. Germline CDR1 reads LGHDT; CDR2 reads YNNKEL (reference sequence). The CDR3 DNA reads TGTGCCAGCAGCCGGGCGCCCAGGGAGACGGAGACCCAGTACTTC. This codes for CASSRAPRETETQYF.

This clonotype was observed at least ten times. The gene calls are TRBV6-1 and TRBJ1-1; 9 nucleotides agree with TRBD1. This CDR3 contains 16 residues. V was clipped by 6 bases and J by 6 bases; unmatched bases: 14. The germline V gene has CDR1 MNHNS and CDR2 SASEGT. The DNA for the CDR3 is TGTGCCAGCAGCACCGCGGGACAGGGTTTTATTGCTGAAGCTTTCTTT. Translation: CASSTAGQGFIAEAFF.

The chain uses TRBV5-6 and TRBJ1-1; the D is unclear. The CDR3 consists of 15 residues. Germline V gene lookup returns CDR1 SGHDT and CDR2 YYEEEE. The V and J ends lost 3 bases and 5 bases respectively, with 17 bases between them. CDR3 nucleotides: TGTGCCAGCAGCTCAGTAGGTCTTTTAGGGACTGAAGCTTTCTTT. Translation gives CASSSVGLLGTEAFF.

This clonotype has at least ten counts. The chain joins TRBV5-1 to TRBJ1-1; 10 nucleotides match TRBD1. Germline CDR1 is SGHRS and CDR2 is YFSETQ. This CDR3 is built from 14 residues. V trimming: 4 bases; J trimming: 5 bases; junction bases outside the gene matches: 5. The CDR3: CASSQGQGYTEAFF. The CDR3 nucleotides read TGCGCCAGCAGCCAGGGACAGGGGTATACTGAAGCTTTCTTT.

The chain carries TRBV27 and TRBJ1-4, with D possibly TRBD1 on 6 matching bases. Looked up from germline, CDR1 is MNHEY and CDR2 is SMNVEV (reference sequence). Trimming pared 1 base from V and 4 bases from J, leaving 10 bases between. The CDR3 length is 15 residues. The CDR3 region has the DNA TGTGCCAGCAGTTTATTAGGGGACATTAATGAAAAACTGTTTTTT. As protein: CASSLLGDINEKLFF.